The clone carrying this T cell receptor beta chain was detected a few times. Its antigen is unidentified. This CDR3 region has 16 residues. In germline, CDR1 is MDHEN, CDR2 SYDVKM. The junction had 10 bases not matched to a gene; V was cut back by 10 bases and J by 0 bases. This specimen belongs to a study of cytomegalovirus exposure and HLA in healthy donors. Study conclusions and caveats: Earlier analysis yielded a pattern in which most TCR beta V segments were productive about 87% or about 30% of the time.

The PCR had 60 Vbeta and 13 Jbeta primers. In the authors' workflow: An analysis performed later counted roughly 79 million unique TCR beta chains (approximately 10 million of them shared). Libraries were prepared by immunoSEQ multiplex PCR; TCRdb keeps only in-frame clonotypes and omits some of them. That table is the source of V, J and clone size, and D and trimming were worked out from the DNA. The profile covers about 130,000 clones, with approximately 10% appearing a single time and roughly 4.2% taken by the ten largest. Sequenced input: PBMCs. This chain uses TRBV28 with TRBJ2-1; 9 nucleotides agree with TRBD2. This TCR derives from a woman between 18 and 29 years old in good health and CMV-seropositive. The chain's CDR3 is CAIRSPSGTSYNEQFF. CDR3 coding DNA: TGTGCCATCCGATCACCTAGCGGGACCTCCTACAATGAGCAGTTCTTC.